This T cell receptor beta chain was recovered during a study of control samples from healthy donors and cancer patients. The repertoire was sequenced with immunoSEQ multiplex PCR; TCRdb's copy has only in-frame clones and lacks some. Altogether about 180,000 clones are present, approximately 94% being singletons, with the ten largest covering around 1.4%. Germline lookup yields CDR1 SGHTS and CDR2 YDEGEE. The CDR3 runs 16 residues. V was pared by 7 bases and J by 8 bases, with 25 bases between. The sequencing input was blood. The sequence was obtained from a man aged 25 to 40 in good health. This sequence joins TRBV5-8 and TRBJ2-1; D could derive from TRBD1 or TRBD2 (6 bases each). CDR3 bases: TGTGCCAGCTCCCAGGGGATTAGCGGTAGGTCGGATGAGCAGTTCTTC. Translating it yields CASSQGISGRSDEQFF.